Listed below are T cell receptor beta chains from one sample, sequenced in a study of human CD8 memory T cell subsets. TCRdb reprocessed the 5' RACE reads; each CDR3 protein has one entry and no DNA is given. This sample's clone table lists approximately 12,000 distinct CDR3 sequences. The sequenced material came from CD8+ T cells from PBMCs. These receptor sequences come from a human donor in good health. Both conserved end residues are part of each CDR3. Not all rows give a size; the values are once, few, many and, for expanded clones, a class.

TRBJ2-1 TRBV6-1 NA CASSDLPVYNEQFF
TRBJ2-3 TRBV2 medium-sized CASSLGISDFTQYF
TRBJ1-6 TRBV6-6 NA CASSYPMAQGANSPLHF
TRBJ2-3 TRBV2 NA CASSEGPSTDTQYF
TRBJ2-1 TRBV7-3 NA CASSLMQASSYNEQFF
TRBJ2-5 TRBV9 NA CASSVDHQETQYF
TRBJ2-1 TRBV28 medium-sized CASRTYQDSSYNEQFF
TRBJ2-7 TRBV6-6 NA CASGGAYEQYF
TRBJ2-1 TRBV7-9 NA CASSSDGYNEQFF
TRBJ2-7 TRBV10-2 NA CASSESGLSYEQYF
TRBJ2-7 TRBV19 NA CASSIGCVSIWEQYF
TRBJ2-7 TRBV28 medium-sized CASSRIPNEQYF
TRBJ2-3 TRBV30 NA CAWSVLGGGTDTQYF
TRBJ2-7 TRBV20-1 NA CSALGLAGGEQYF
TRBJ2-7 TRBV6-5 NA CASSYGASGSYEQYF
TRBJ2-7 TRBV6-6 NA CASSYSTDYEQYF
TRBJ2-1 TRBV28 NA CASSLISGRKVF
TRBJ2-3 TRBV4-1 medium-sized CASSQAWTSQDTQYF
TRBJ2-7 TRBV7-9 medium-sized CASSLTERGLEQYF
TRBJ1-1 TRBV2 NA CASSDSRTFEAFF
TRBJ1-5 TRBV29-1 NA CSVENRIGAVVSNQPQHF
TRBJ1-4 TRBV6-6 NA CASNGQGFGEKLFF
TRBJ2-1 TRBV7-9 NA CASSTIAGIYNEQFF
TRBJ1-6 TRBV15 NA CATSRDYDRGLNSPLHF
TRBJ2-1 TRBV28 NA CASSVLSGGTHNEQFF
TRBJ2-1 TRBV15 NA CATSRETRGSYNEQFF
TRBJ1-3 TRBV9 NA CASSLSGISGNTIYF
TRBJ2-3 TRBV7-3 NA CASSPGTSGATDTQYF
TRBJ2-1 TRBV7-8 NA CASSPGLADTDSYNEQFF
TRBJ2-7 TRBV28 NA CASSEPGQGYEQYF
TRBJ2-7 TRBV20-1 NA CSAEGLAEYEQYF
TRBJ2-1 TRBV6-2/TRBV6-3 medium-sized CASSPTSNEQFF
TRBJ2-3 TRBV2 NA CASSDVLAGASTDTQYF
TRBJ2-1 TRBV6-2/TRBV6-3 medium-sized CASKTSGGAYNEQFF
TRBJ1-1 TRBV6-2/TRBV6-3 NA CASTWGTEAFF
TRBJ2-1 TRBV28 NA CASSLAAYYNEQFF
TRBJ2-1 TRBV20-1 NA CSARDFRRASSVNEQFF
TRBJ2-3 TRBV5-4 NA CASRGQGASDTQYF
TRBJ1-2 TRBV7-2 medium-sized CASSLVLRDRGPDYGYTF
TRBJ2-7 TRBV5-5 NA CASSFSSGSYEQYF
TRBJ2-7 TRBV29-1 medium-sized CSVGDRDDEQYF
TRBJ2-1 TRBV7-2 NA CASSLAGRSYNEQFF
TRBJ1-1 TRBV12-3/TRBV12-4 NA CASTKFGRNTEAFF
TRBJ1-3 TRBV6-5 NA CASSLQPGSGNTIYF
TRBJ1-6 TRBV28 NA CASSESSSYNSPLHF
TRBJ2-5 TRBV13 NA CASSLGTGLQETQYF
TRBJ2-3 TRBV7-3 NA CASSSQVAGTAATQYF
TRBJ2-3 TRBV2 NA CASSGMTGASTDTQYF
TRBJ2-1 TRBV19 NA CASSPLDNYNEQFF
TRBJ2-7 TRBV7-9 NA CATRLDSSSYEQYF
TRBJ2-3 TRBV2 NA CASSDGTLSTDTQYF
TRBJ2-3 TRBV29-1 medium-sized CSVEGLAGAEDTQYF
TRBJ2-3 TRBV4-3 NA CASSQDRGTDTQYF
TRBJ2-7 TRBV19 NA CASSILGTGLYEQYF
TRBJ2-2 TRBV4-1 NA CASSATGLAENTGELFF
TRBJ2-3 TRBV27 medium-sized CASSWRVADTQYF
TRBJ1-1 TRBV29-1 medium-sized CSVMPVGSDTEAFF
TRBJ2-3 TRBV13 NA CASSSTSGEVDTQYF